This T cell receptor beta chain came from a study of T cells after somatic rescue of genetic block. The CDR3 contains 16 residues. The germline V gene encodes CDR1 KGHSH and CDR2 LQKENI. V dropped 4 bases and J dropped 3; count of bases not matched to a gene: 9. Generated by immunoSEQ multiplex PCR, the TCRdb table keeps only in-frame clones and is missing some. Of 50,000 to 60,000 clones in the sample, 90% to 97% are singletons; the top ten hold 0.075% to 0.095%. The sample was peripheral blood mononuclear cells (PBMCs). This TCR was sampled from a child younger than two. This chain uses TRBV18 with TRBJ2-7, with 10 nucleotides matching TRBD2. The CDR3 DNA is TGTGCCAGCTCACGCAGCGGGACTAGCGTTGACTACGAGCAGTACTTC. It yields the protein CASSRSGTSVDYEQYF.